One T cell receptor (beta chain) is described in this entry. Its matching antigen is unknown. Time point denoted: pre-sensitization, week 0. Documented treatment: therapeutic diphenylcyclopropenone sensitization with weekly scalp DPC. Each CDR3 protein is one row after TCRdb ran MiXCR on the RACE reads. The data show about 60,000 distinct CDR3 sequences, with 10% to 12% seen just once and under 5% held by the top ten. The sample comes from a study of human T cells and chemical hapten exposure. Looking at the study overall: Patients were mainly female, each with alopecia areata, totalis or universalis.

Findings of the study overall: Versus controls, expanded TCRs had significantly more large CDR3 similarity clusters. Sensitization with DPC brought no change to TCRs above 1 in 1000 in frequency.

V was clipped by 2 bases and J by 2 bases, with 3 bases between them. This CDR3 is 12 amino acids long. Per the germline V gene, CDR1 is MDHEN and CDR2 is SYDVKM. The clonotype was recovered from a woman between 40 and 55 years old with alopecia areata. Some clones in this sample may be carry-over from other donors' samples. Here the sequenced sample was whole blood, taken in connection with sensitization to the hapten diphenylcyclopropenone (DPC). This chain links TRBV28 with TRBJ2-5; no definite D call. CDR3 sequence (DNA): TGTGCCAGCAGTTTAAATCAAGAGACCCAGTACTTC. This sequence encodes CASSLNQETQYF. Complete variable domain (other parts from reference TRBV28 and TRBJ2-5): DVKVTQSSRYLVKRTGEKVFLECVQDMDHENMFWYRQDPGLGLRLIYFSYDVKMKEKGDIPEGYSVSREKKERFSLILESASTNQTSMYLCASSLNQETQYFGPGTRLLVL.